The present entry profiles one T cell receptor (beta chain) with its context. What it binds is not known. This CDR3 is also generated by other DNA sequences in the sample. The data are from a study of shared clonotypes between healthy human individuals. A split of CD4+ cells into CD45RA+ naive and CD45RA-negative memory subsets was performed. Study-level findings and limits: The four-donor shared clonotypes exceeded non-shared clonotypes in generation probability, with non-shared ones scoring lower. With several donors compared, 4.5% to 6.5% of naive CD4 clonotypes were shared. Sampling involved blood alone; tissue repertoires likely differ.

The CDR3 contains 12 residues. V was trimmed by 4 bases and J by 6 bases, leaving 8 bases between them. Germline values: CDR1 SEHNR, CDR2 FQNEAQ (reference sequence). Assay used: immunoSEQ multiplex PCR; TCRdb lists only in-frame clones, some missing. The table lists over a million clones, approximately 96% of them singletons, with roughly 1.2% in the top ten. The TCR was taken from a man aged 30 to 45 in good health. The sample was naive CD4+ T cells sorted from blood. As to subset: CD45RA+ positively selected. This chain links TRBV7-9 with TRBJ2-3; no reliable D call. CDR3 nucleotide sequence: TGTGCCAGCAGCTCTCGGGCGGATACGCAGTATTTT. Its translation is CASSSRADTQYF.